The 15 T cell receptor beta chains below all came from one sample that was sequenced in a study of blood T cells in healthy people across ages (dated by TCRdb to between 2014 and 2017). The library was built by means of 5' RACE. Instrument used: Illumina HiSeq 2500. A second PCR of about 6 to 12 cycles was run with a J-beta primer mix and a sample-barcoded 5' primer. Using fastp at Q25 and MiXCR, TCRdb reprocessed the public reads and kept productive beta chains. Duplicate CDR3 protein sequences are folded into a single record with the most common DNA and genes. For this sample the table gives about 630,000 distinct CDR3 sequences, of which roughly 21% were detected only once. The ten largest account for 3.6% of the sample. Specimen: blood. Receptors originate from a man in his 70s in good health.

This clonotype was observed a few times. V usage is TRBV7-9 and J usage is TRBJ2-3; D remains unclear. V dropped 1 base and J dropped 7 bases, with 21 bases sitting between them. The CDR3 covers 17 residues. The V gene's germline CDR1 is SEHNR and CDR2 FQNEAQ (reference sequence). CDR3: CASSLEPLILVVNTQYF. Here the CDR3 DNA reads TGTGCCAGCAGCTTAGAACCGTTAATCTTAGTGGTAAATACGCAGTATTTT. The entire variable domain, with the rest obtained from reference TRBV7-9 and TRBJ2-3, is as follows: DTGVSQNPRHKITKRGQNVTFRCDPISEHNRLYWYRQTLGQGPEFLTYFQNEAQLEKSRLLSDRFSAERPKGSFSTLEIQRTEQGDSAMYLCASSLEPLILVVNTQYFGPGTRLTVL.

V gene TRBV14 combines with J gene TRBJ2-2, with a possible D match to TRBD2 (5 bases). V was trimmed by 5 bases and J by 1 base, leaving 8 bases between them. There are 14 residues in the CDR3. Per the germline V gene, CDR1 is SGHDN and CDR2 is FVKESK. CDR3 region: CASSNSGNTGELFF. In nucleotides, the CDR3 is TGTGCCAGCAGCAACAGCGGGAACACCGGGGAGCTGTTTTTT.

V and J are TRBV12-3 or TRBV12-4 and TRBJ2-7; 8 bases map to TRBD2. V trimming: 5 bases; J trimming: 0 bases; junction bases outside the gene matches: 12. This CDR3 comprises 17 residues. The CDR3 reads CASSPREIAGISYEQYF. For the CDR3, the DNA is TGTGCCAGCAGTCCACGGGAGATAGCGGGGATCTCCTACGAGCAGTACTTC.

The chain employs TRBV29-1 and TRBJ1-2; 7 nucleotides match TRBD1. J was trimmed by 3 bases and V by 7 bases; bases with no gene match: 5. This CDR3 contains 12 residues. Germline CDR1 reads SQVTM; CDR2 reads ANQGSEA. CDR3 coding DNA: TGCAGCGCCGTCCAGGGGGACTATGGCTACACCTTC. Protein: CSAVQGDYGYTF.

The J gene is TRBJ2-6, the V gene TRBV20-1; D unclear. The CDR3 sequence is 15 residues long. V shed 1 base and J shed 0 bases, with 7 bases lying between them. CDR1 DFQATT and CDR2 SNEGSKA come from the germline V gene (reference sequence). CDR3 residues: CSARGAFSGANVLTF. The DNA of the CDR3 is TGCAGTGCTAGAGGGGCCTTCTCTGGGGCCAACGTCCTGACTTTC.

In its sample, this clonotype was seen many times. This rearrangement joins TRBV27 to TRBJ1-6, with D maybe TRBD1 (5 bases). Germline CDR1 reads MNHEY; CDR2 reads SMNVEV (reference sequence). This CDR3 is built from 13 residues. Trimming took 7 bases from V and 6 from J, leaving 10 bases between them. The chain's CDR3 is CASTDGTNSPLHF. CDR3 nucleotides: TGTGCCAGCACGGACGGGACTAATTCACCCCTCCACTTT.

In this sample, this clonotype turned up a few times. The CDR3 here is CASSLSGGYPLHF. DNA for the CDR3: TGTGCCAGCAGTTTATCGGGGGGGTACCCCCTCCACTTT. The chain links TRBV27 to TRBJ1-6; possibly TRBD1 for D (5 bases). This CDR3 has 13 amino acids. Deletions cut 0 bases from V and 13 bases from J, with 10 bases between. Germline V CDR1 and CDR2: MNHEY, SMNVEV (reference sequence).

This clonotype has ten or more counts. This chain's CDR3 is CSVEFREVYNEQFF. CDR3 in DNA: TGCAGCGTTGAATTTCGGGAGGTCTACAATGAGCAGTTCTTC. V usage is TRBV29-1 and J usage is TRBJ2-1; TRBD2 agrees at 7 bases. Trimming cost V 2 bases and J 3 bases; bases outside gene matches: 4. Germline CDR1 SQVTM, CDR2 ANQGSEA. The CDR3 extends over 14 amino acids.

This clonotype was counted between two and nine times. V and J are TRBV6-6 and TRBJ2-1; unclear D gene. The V and J ends lost 0 bases and 4 bases respectively, with 7 bases between them. CDR3 length: 14 residues. Germline loops: CDR1 MNHNY, CDR2 SVGAGI (reference sequence). The CDR3 loop is CASSYSAVYNEQFF. In DNA form, the CDR3 reads TGTGCCAGCAGTTACTCTGCGGTTTACAATGAGCAGTTCTTC.

This chain connects TRBV6-6 to TRBJ1-4; D perhaps matches TRBD1 (5 bases). The germline V gene has CDR1 MNHNY and CDR2 SVGAGI (reference sequence). The CDR3 has 14 residues. V lost 8 bases and J lost 7, with 17 bases in between. Here the CDR3 reads CASQVSRGSEKLFF. Written as DNA, the CDR3 is TGTGCCAGCCAGGTGTCGAGGGGTAGTGAAAAACTGTTTTTT.

Note on this clonotype: Here the CDR3 omits its conserved ending phenylalanine or tryptophan, so a read error is the likely source. The chain joins TRBV4-1 to TRBJ1-2; no clear D gene. Germline CDR1 reads MGHRA; CDR2 reads YSYEKL. Trimming took off 0 bases at V and 2 bases at J, with 10 bases between the two ends. The CDR3 loop spans 15 amino acids. The DNA of the CDR3 is TGCGCCAGCAGCCAAGAGACCACTGAAAACTATGGCTACACCATC. It codes for CASSQETTENYGYTI.

This sequence joins TRBV7-9 and TRBJ2-5; 12 nucleotides match TRBD2. The CDR3 consists of 16 residues. Unmatched junction bases numbered 4, after V lost 5 bases and J lost 0 bases. Per the germline V gene, CDR1 is SEHNR and CDR2 is FQNEAQ (reference sequence). CDR3 protein: CASSPRTSGNQETQYF. CDR3 nucleotide sequence: TGTGCCAGCAGCCCCCGGACTAGCGGGAACCAAGAGACCCAGTACTTC.

This chain joins TRBV12-3 or TRBV12-4 and TRBJ1-5; 10 bases align to TRBD1. Trimming at V came to 6 bases and at J to 6 bases, leaving 8 bases not matched to a gene. This CDR3 has 15 amino acids. The CDR3 sequence: CASSPGQGQTQPQHF. The CDR3 nucleotides are TGTGCCAGCAGCCCGGGACAGGGGCAAACTCAGCCCCAGCATTTT.

Only a few counts were recorded for this clonotype. The rearrangement uses TRBV27 and TRBJ2-2; 8 bases match TRBD2. The CDR3 has 16 residues. Germline CDR1 is MNHEY and CDR2 is SMNVEV (reference sequence). The trim removed 3 bases at V and 0 bases at J, leaving 3 bases unmatched. The CDR3: CASSFSGNANTGELFF. As DNA, the CDR3 is TGTGCCAGCAGTTTTAGCGGGAACGCGAACACCGGGGAGCTGTTTTTT.

In this sample, this clonotype turned up many times. The J gene is TRBJ1-1, the V gene TRBV27; D remains unclear. CDR3 length: 11 residues. Germline V gene lookup returns CDR1 MNHEY and CDR2 SMNVEV (reference sequence). With 9 bases removed from V and 4 bases from J, the gap between germline ends came to 9 bases. The CDR3 nucleotides read TGTGCCAGTCAGGAGGGCACTGAAGCTTTCTTT. This gives the protein CASQEGTEAFF.